This paragraph reports one TCR beta chain. Its antigen is not identified. This beta chain was picked up by a library intended for alpha chains and is off target, so its count carries little meaning. These data originate in a study of spatial heterogeneity in lung cancer. Study context: Alpha-chain detections were consistently fewer than beta-chain detections among the sequences. Across the raw uncorrected reads, a unique TCR and UMI combination was observed, on average, more than ten times. General study points: Detection of ubiquitous tumor TCRs in blood was higher at resection than follow-up.

The time point was: sample taken at primary tumor resection. No cell sorting; template was whole RNA from tumor, lung tissue or PBMC. Donors were 72 untreated early-stage non-small cell lung cancer patients. TCRdb recomputed calls from the 5' RACE reads with MiXCR, one row per CDR3 protein. The sample includes approximately 300 distinct CDR3 sequences, about 24% seen only once; the top ten take roughly half. The sequence was collected from a male donor with early-stage non-small cell lung cancer. The input for sequencing was PBMCs, taken at surgery.

In DNA form, the CDR3 reads TGTGCCAGCAGTTACTGGGACAGGGGGCAAGCTTTCTTT. Its protein product is CASSYWDRGQAFF. J is TRBJ1-1 and V is TRBV6-2 or TRBV6-3; 12 positions match TRBD1. CDR3 length: 13 amino acids. V lost 1 base and J lost 9; bases outside the gene matches: 0. Germline V gene sequence: CDR1 MNHEY, CDR2 SVGEGT.